The 27 T cell receptor beta chains in this list originate from one sample, sequenced in a study of liver allograft versus peripheral blood T cells. Study-level background: Intrahepatic T cell receptor repertoires from transplanted livers were compared against repertoires in recipients' peripheral blood.

MiXCR was run by TCRdb on the reads, yielding one entry per CDR3 protein. The sample consists of some 9,000 distinct CDR3 sequences, roughly 26% of them appearing once. The receptors come from a human patient who had a liver transplant. Some T cells could come from the graft donor.

The CDR3 DNA is TGTGCCAGTAGTCCCACCCAGGGAGACAGTCAGCCCCAGCATTTT. The encoded protein is CASSPTQGDSQPQHF. The chain couples TRBV19 to TRBJ1-5; tentatively, D is TRBD1 (5 bases). The V end lost 5 bases, the J end lost 6 bases, and 17 bases lay between the germline ends. Germline loops: CDR1 LNHDA, CDR2 SQIVND (reference sequence). The length of the CDR3 is 15 residues.

The chain uses TRBV19 and TRBJ1-5; no reliable D call. CDR1 is LNHDA, CDR2 SQIVND, per germline (reference sequence). CDR3 size: 15 residues. V lost 7 bases to trimming and J lost 0 bases, with 13 bases between them. Here the CDR3 reads CASTQSDGSNQPQHF. The CDR3 nucleotides are TGTGCCAGTACTCAATCGGACGGTAGCAATCAGCCCCAGCATTTT.

This clonotype turned up a few times. The V call is TRBV20-1, the J call TRBJ1-1, with a tentative D call TRBD1 (5 bases). CDR1 is DFQATT, CDR2 SNEGSKA, per germline (reference sequence). CDR3 size: 12 residues. V was shortened by 5 bases and J by 1 base, with 8 bases between the two germline ends. CDR3 bases: TGCAGTGCTGAGACAGAGAACACTGAAGCTTTCTTT. It translates to CSAETENTEAFF.

By sample share, this clonotype is medium-sized. The chain has TRBV19 and TRBJ2-1, with D perhaps matching TRBD1 (6 bases). Germline-derived CDR1 and CDR2 are LNHDA and SQIVND (reference sequence). CDR3 size: 14 residues. The germline V and J ends were trimmed by 3 bases and 8 bases, with 14 bases remaining between them. For the CDR3, the DNA is TGTGCCAGTAGTATCCAGGGGCTTATGGATGAGCAGTTCTTC. Protein: CASSIQGLMDEQFF.

This clonotype is labeled as medium-sized (0.01 to 0.1%). The chain carries TRBV28 and TRBJ1-2; a possible D gene is TRBD1 (6 bases). The CDR3 contains 14 residues. The germline CDR1 and CDR2 sequences are MDHEN and SYDVKM. Between the trimmed V and J ends, which lost 6 bases and 8 bases, there was a span of 19 bases. CDR3 sequence reads: CASSPGGGSNGYTF. The CDR3 DNA sequence: TGTGCCAGCAGCCCCGGGGGGGGCTCGAACGGCTACACCTTC.

J is TRBJ2-1 and V is TRBV19; 8 bases align to TRBD1. The CDR3 contains 14 residues. J was trimmed by 3 bases and V by 4 bases; bases with no gene match: 2. Germline assignment: CDR1 LNHDA and CDR2 SQIVND (reference sequence). The CDR3 coding sequence is TGTGCCAGTAGTAAGGACAGGGTCTACAATGAGCAGTTCTTC. Amino acids: CASSKDRVYNEQFF.

This clonotype was found many times. The chain joins TRBV11-2 to TRBJ2-7; 7 bases fit TRBD1. V was pared by 2 bases and J by 0 bases, with 7 bases of the junction left unmatched. This CDR3 comprises 16 residues. Germline loops: CDR1 SGHAT, CDR2 FQNNGV. CDR3 sequence: CASSLLTGQSSYEQYF. The CDR3 bases are TGTGCCAGCAGCTTACTTACGGGACAGAGCTCCTACGAGCAGTACTTC.

Relative to its sample, this clonotype is medium-sized. The chain has TRBV10-3 and TRBJ1-2; TRBD1 aligns across 7 bases. V lost 10 bases and J lost 1; bases outside the gene matches: 6. The CDR3 totals 13 residues. The germline CDR1 and CDR2 sequences are ENHRY and SYGVKD. The CDR3, as DNA: TGTGCCACCCGGGACAGAGATAACTATGGCTACACCTTC. Protein: CATRDRDNYGYTF.

This clonotype counts as medium-sized (0.01 to 0.1%). The chain uses TRBV24-1 and TRBJ2-6; D is ambiguous. Germline lookup yields CDR1 KGHDR and CDR2 SFDVKD. V was trimmed by 0 bases and J by 0 bases, leaving 14 bases between them. This CDR3 comprises 19 residues. Written as DNA, the CDR3 is TGTGCCACCAGTGATTTGAGTGGCTCCCCGCTCTCTGGGGCCAACGTCCTGACTTTC. It translates to CATSDLSGSPLSGANVLTF.

The J gene is TRBJ1-2, the V gene TRBV10-1, with D possibly TRBD1 on 6 matching bases. The CDR3 is made up of 14 amino acids. Germline V lookup: CDR1 WNHNN, CDR2 SYGVQD (reference sequence). Trimming removed 7 bases from V and 6 bases from J, with 18 bases in between. The CDR3, as DNA: TGCGCCAGCACCGAAGGCCGGGGGGCAGATGGCTACACCTTC. Its protein product is CASTEGRGADGYTF.

This clonotype was counted between two and nine times. In DNA form, the CDR3 reads TGTGCCAGCAGTTTTTGGGGTGGAGAGACCCAGTACTTC. It is translated as CASSFWGGETQYF. The genes are TRBV12-3 or TRBV12-4 and TRBJ2-5; the D is unclear. Trimming pared 3 bases from V and 4 bases from J, leaving 9 bases between. The CDR3 covers 13 residues.

The chain uses TRBV3-1 and TRBJ1-4; D is uncertain. V was shortened by 3 bases and J by 3 bases, with 11 bases between the two germline ends. The CDR3 loop spans 15 amino acids. Germline CDR1 reads LGHDT; CDR2 reads YNNKEL (reference sequence). This CDR3 is CASSQGLVANEKLFF. The CDR3 DNA is TGTGCCAGCAGCCAGGGGTTGGTGGCTAATGAAAAACTGTTTTTT.

Remarks on this clonotype: The junction departs from germline at one end; a sequencing error may be responsible. The gene calls are TRBV7-2 and TRBJ2-2; 11 bases line up with TRBD1. The germline V gene has CDR1 SGHTA and CDR2 FQGNSA. The CDR3 has 19 residues. CDR3 amino acids: CASGLDRWGQGANTGELFF. The DNA for the CDR3 is TGTGCCAGCGGCTTAGATCGGTGGGGACAGGGGGCGAACACCGGGGAGCTGTTTTTT.

The rearrangement uses TRBV5-1 and TRBJ1-6, with TRBD1 identical over 8 bases. The V gene end was trimmed by 4 bases and the J gene end by 7 bases; junction bases not matched to a gene: 10. Germline V lookup: CDR1 SGHRS, CDR2 YFSETQ. The CDR3 consists of 16 residues. The CDR3 DNA follows: TGCGCCAGCAGCCCCCTCCCGGCAGGGGGCAATTCACCCCTCCACTTT. Amino acids: CASSPLPAGGNSPLHF.

Of note for this clonotype: This sequence may be a read error, since a much larger clone differs from it by one base. The chain uses TRBV19 and TRBJ1-5; TRBD1 aligns across 8 bases. This CDR3 is built from 15 residues. Germline V gives CDR1 LNHDA, CDR2 SQIVND (reference sequence). After removal of 5 bases from V and 3 bases from J, the junction contained 6 bases not matched to a gene. The CDR3 bases are TGTGCCAGTAGTGAGACAGGGGCGAACAATCAGCCCCAGCATTTT. Translated: CASSETGANNQPQHF.

In its sample, this clonotype ranks as medium-sized. The CDR3 DNA follows: TGTGCCAGCTCACCGTCAGGGACCTCTGCAACTAATGAAAAACTGTTTTTT. This encodes CASSPSGTSATNEKLFF. V and J are TRBV18 and TRBJ1-4; possibly TRBD1 for D (5 bases). Germline CDR1 KGHSH, CDR2 LQKENI. The CDR3 is 17 amino acids. V lost 3 bases and J lost 0, with 14 bases in between.

The chain's CDR3 is CASLGGGKDQPQHF. The CDR3, as DNA: TGTGCCAGTCTAGGGGGGGGAAAGGATCAGCCCCAGCATTTT. The chain joins TRBV19 to TRBJ1-5, with D tentatively TRBD1 (6 bases). Trimming took off 8 bases at V and 5 bases at J, with 16 bases between the two ends. This CDR3 region has 14 residues. Looked up from germline, CDR1 is LNHDA and CDR2 is SQIVND (reference sequence).

A word on this clonotype: One end of the junction is discordant with germline, which a read error may explain. The V gene is TRBV18, the J gene TRBJ1-5; maybe TRBD1 (5 bases). The CDR3 is made up of 14 amino acids. The V gene's germline CDR1 is KGHSH and CDR2 LQKENI. The CDR3 bases are TGTGCCAGCTCCACGGGGCGGAGCAATCAGTCCCAGCATTTT. Translated, it gives CASSTGRSNQSQHF.

This clonotype was observed at least ten times. The J gene is TRBJ1-2, the V gene TRBV28, with D uncertain. The germline V gene has CDR1 MDHEN and CDR2 SYDVKM. The CDR3 contains 13 residues. V lost 8 bases and J lost 5, with 15 bases in between. The CDR3 loop reads CASATPSSYGYTF. The CDR3 region has the DNA TGTGCCAGCGCGACCCCTTCGTCGTATGGCTACACCTTC.

By share, this clonotype ranks as medium-sized (0.01 to 0.1%). The chain recombines TRBV20-1 with TRBJ2-7, with TRBD2 matching over 7 bases. The CDR3 covers 14 residues. The ends lost 2 bases at V and 6 bases at J; junction bases unmatched: 10. Germline V gene sequence: CDR1 DFQATT, CDR2 SNEGSKA (reference sequence). CDR3 bases: TGCAGTGCTAGATCCCCGCACTGGACTAGCGAGCAGTACTTC. This codes for CSARSPHWTSEQYF.

This clonotype was observed many times. V gene TRBV20-1 combines with J gene TRBJ2-2; D may match TRBD1 or TRBD2 (5 bases each). This CDR3 has 19 residues. CDR1 DFQATT and CDR2 SNEGSKA come from the germline V gene (reference sequence). V lost 5 bases and J 6 bases, leaving 31 bases between the germline ends. CDR3 sequence: CSAPPVPRVGVGSAGELFF. The DNA of the CDR3 is TGCAGTGCTCCGCCCGTCCCCCGTGTAGGGGTGGGGAGCGCCGGGGAGCTGTTTTTT.

This clonotype is termed medium-sized. V and J are TRBV18 and TRBJ1-6; TRBD1 might be the D (5 bases). Trimming cost V 4 bases and J 9 bases, with 19 bases left between them. CDR1 KGHSH and CDR2 LQKENI come from the germline V gene. There are 16 residues in the CDR3. This CDR3 reads CASSRGGTQEGSPLHF. In DNA, the CDR3 is TGTGCCAGCTCACGTGGGGGGACGCAGGAGGGTTCACCCCTCCACTTT.

The chain employs TRBV24-1 and TRBJ2-1; D is unclear. Germline assignment: CDR1 KGHDR and CDR2 SFDVKD. Trimming stripped 4 bases from V and 1 base from J, with 16 bases between. CDR3 length equals 17 residues. In nucleotides, the CDR3 is TGTGCCACCAGTGACTTCGTCCAGTCTGGGTCCTACAATGAGCAGTTCTTC. It yields the protein CATSDFVQSGSYNEQFF.

Notes on this clonotype: A clone one base away is much larger, so this may be a read error. The chain has TRBV30 and TRBJ1-5; no firm D call. CDR1 is GTSNPN and CDR2 is SVGIG in the germline V gene (reference sequence). The CDR3 length is 12 residues. CDR3 in DNA: TGTGCCTGGGGTCCCAGCAATCAGCCCCAGAATTTT. It yields the protein CAWGPSNQPQNF.

The table lists this clonotype with a few counts. The rearrangement uses TRBV12-3 or TRBV12-4 and TRBJ2-1; 9 nucleotides match TRBD1. The CDR3 runs to 14 residues. The V and J ends lost 4 bases and 12 bases, in that order; junction bases with no gene match: 10. CDR3 nucleotide sequence: TGTGCCAGCAGTTCACTACAGGGGGCCGTGGCGCAGTTCTTC. Translating it yields CASSSLQGAVAQFF.

This clonotype is labeled as medium-sized. The V call is TRBV19, the J call TRBJ1-5; D gene ambiguous. V was pared by 9 bases and J by 4 bases, with 13 bases between. The CDR3 totals 13 residues. Germline-derived CDR1 and CDR2 are LNHDA and SQIVND (reference sequence). CDR3 sequence reads: CASGPPYNQPQHF. CDR3 nucleotides: TGTGCCAGCGGGCCGCCTTATAATCAGCCCCAGCATTTT.

This chain links TRBV5-6 with TRBJ2-5; D is ambiguous. Trimming cost V 0 bases and J 5 bases, with 5 bases left between them. Per germline, CDR1 SGHDT and CDR2 YYEEEE. The CDR3 is 12 amino acids. The CDR3 DNA sequence: TGTGCCAGCAGCTTGGCGGTGGAGACCCAGTACTTC. Its translation is CASSLAVETQYF.